These 23 T cell receptor beta chains came from one sample sequenced in a study of T cell repertoires in aging, cancer and after chemotherapy (dated by TCRdb to about 2019). Genomic DNA extracted from peripheral blood, rather than sorted cells or RNA, was used as the source for amplification of TCR beta rearrangements. The run used an Illumina MiSeq. Using a mixed TRB-A/B primer pool, multiplex touch-down PCR amplified rearranged TRB sequences covering the V, D and J segments. TCRdb passed the public sequencing reads through fastp at Q25 and MiXCR, retaining productive beta sequences. Rows are unified per CDR3 protein, each entry keeping the most common DNA and genes. For this sample the table gives 9,500 or so distinct CDR3 sequences, of which approximately 25% were detected only once. The ten largest clones represent approximately 2.9% of the sample. The sequenced sample consisted of blood. These receptors all stem from a human donor in good health.

As concerns this clonotype: Possible read error: a much larger clone is one base away. V and J are TRBV27 and TRBJ1-2; D ambiguous. V was cut by 3 bases and J by 6 bases, with 14 bases left in between. This CDR3 spans 14 amino acids. The V gene's germline CDR1 is MNHEY and CDR2 SMNVEV (reference sequence). The CDR3 nucleotides read TGTGCCAGCAGTTTTTATCGACTTGTGGATGGCTACACCTTC. This encodes CASSFYRLVDGYTF.

Notes on this clonotype: A much larger clone differs by one base, so this may be a read error. The rearrangement joins TRBV18 to TRBJ1-6; D gene ambiguous. Trimming shortened V by 8 bases and J by 11 bases, and 19 bases separated the two germline ends. Germline CDR1 and CDR2: KGHSH and LQKENI. There are 14 residues in the CDR3. In DNA form, the CDR3 reads TGTGCCAGCAGTGAGGGCCCGAGGAATCCACCCCTCCACTTT. This encodes CASSEGPRNPPLHF.

This clonotype is medium-sized (0.01 to 0.1%) within its sample. The rearrangement links TRBV6-2 or TRBV6-3 to TRBJ1-5; a weak D match, TRBD1 (5 bases). The CDR3 consists of 15 residues. The V end lost 7 bases, the J end lost 4 bases, and 17 bases lay between the germline ends. The germline gives CDR1 MNHEY, CDR2 SVGEGT. The CDR3 bases are TGTGCCAGCACCTCGACCGGAAGGGGTAATCAGCCCCAGCATTTT. Residues: CASTSTGRGNQPQHF.

This clonotype was seen a few times. The CDR3 sequence: CASSAMGLGPFTEQFF. The DNA for the CDR3 is TGTGCCAGCAGCGCCATGGGACTTGGCCCATTCACGGAGCAGTTCTTC. The rearrangement links TRBV7-6 to TRBJ2-1, with D possibly matching TRBD2 (6 bases). Looked up from germline, CDR1 is SGHVS and CDR2 is FNYEAQ. CDR3 size: 16 residues. V lost 5 bases, J lost 10 bases, and 24 bases lay in between.

This clonotype has just a few counts. This chain joins TRBV7-2 and TRBJ2-1; 10 nucleotides line up with TRBD2. This CDR3 region has 15 residues. Germline assignment: CDR1 SGHTA and CDR2 FQGNSA. With V trimmed by 5 bases and J by 10 bases, 11 bases remained unmatched. The CDR3 DNA reads TGTGCCAGCAGCATCTCAACTAGCGGGGCGGGGGAGCAGTTCTTC. Its protein is CASSISTSGAGEQFF.

To note about this clonotype: A read error is possible here, since a much larger clone lies one base away. This sequence joins TRBV10-3 and TRBJ2-7; D not resolved. The germline gives CDR1 ENHRY, CDR2 SYGVKD. The V end lost 4 bases, the J end lost 4 bases, and 8 bases lay between the germline ends. The CDR3 totals 12 residues. The CDR3 bases are TGTGCCATCAGTGGACGGTCGTACGAGCAGTACTTC. It specifies CAISGRSYEQYF.

This clonotype appeared a few times. One end of the junction is discordant with germline, which a read error may explain. The chain joins TRBV4-3 to TRBJ2-1; 10 bases match TRBD2. CDR1 is LGHNA, CDR2 YSLEER, per germline. This CDR3 contains 18 residues. DNA of the CDR3: TGTGCCAGCAGCCAAGACCCGCGTGGCGCTAGCGGGAGAGGGGAGCAGTTCTTC. Translation gives CASSQDPRGASGRGEQFF.

This clonotype was counted only a few times. CDR3 DNA: TGTGCCTGGAGCGGGACCTTAGGGGAGCAGTTCTTC. Translation gives CAWSGTLGEQFF. The rearrangement joins TRBV30 to TRBJ2-1, with D possibly called TRBD1 or TRBD2 (5 bases each). There are 12 residues in the CDR3. Germline assignment: CDR1 GTSNPN and CDR2 SVGIG (reference sequence). Trimming left V 3 bases short and J 10 bases short, with 13 bases between. Together with reference TRBV30 and TRBJ2-1, the CDR3 gives the full variable domain: SQTIHQWPATLVQPVGSPLSLECTVEGTSNPNLYWYRQAAGRGLQLLFYSVGIGQISSEVPQNLSASRPQDRQFILSSKKLLLSDSGFYLCAWSGTLGEQFFGPGTRLTVL.

J is TRBJ2-1 and V is TRBV19; 11 bases align to TRBD1. CDR1 is LNHDA, CDR2 SQIVND, per germline (reference sequence). The CDR3 is 16 residues long. The junction had 6 bases not matched to a gene; V was cut back by 2 bases and J by 6 bases. CDR3 in amino acids: CASSIPTGTGGNEQFF. CDR3 in DNA: TGTGCCAGTAGTATACCCACCGGGACAGGGGGCAATGAGCAGTTCTTC.

This sequence joins TRBV7-2 and TRBJ2-3, with 11 bases fitting TRBD2. Trimming took 5 bases from V and 0 from J; bases not matched to a gene: 4. Per the germline V gene, CDR1 is SGHTA and CDR2 is FQGNSA. CDR3 size: 16 residues. The CDR3 DNA reads TGTGCCAGCAGCAAACGACTAGCGGGGAGCACAGATACGCAGTATTTT. This codes for CASSKRLAGSTDTQYF.

By frequency in the sample, this clonotype is medium-sized. J is TRBJ1-2 and V is TRBV6-5; possible D gene TRBD1, 5 bases. The CDR3 runs to 14 residues. In germline, CDR1 is MNHEY, CDR2 SVGAGI. Between the trimmed V and J ends, which lost 2 bases and 0 bases, there was a span of 7 bases. In DNA, the CDR3 is TGTGCCAGCAGTTACATGGGGCCTAACTATGGCTACACCTTC. Translated, it gives CASSYMGPNYGYTF.

The chain uses TRBV20-1 and TRBJ2-7, with 10 positions matching TRBD2. CDR3 length: 16 residues. The junction had 7 bases not matched to a gene; V was cut back by 0 bases and J by 2 bases. CDR1 and CDR2 (germline): DFQATT, SNEGSKA (reference sequence). As DNA, the CDR3 is TGCAGTGCTAGAGATGGGGCTAGCGGGAGTCCCTACGAGCAGTACTTC. This encodes CSARDGASGSPYEQYF.

This clonotype was counted only a few times. The gene calls are TRBV12-3 or TRBV12-4 and TRBJ1-2; D gene ambiguous. The V end was cut by 1 base, the J end by 1 base, with 10 bases between. The CDR3 has 15 amino acids. The CDR3 loop reads CASSLGRGFNYGYTF. The CDR3 bases are TGTGCCAGCAGTTTAGGGCGGGGTTTTAACTATGGCTACACCTTC.

By its share, this clonotype is medium-sized (0.01 to 0.1%). The chain is built from TRBV19 and TRBJ1-2, with TRBD1 identical over 9 bases. CDR1 LNHDA and CDR2 SQIVND come from the germline V gene (reference sequence). The CDR3 contains 17 residues. Trimming removed 5 bases from V and 4 bases from J; junction bases left unmatched: 14. CDR3 DNA: TGTGCCAGTAGTTCCGGGACAGGGCTTCCTTTGGTCTATGGCTACACCTTC. Encoded protein: CASSSGTGLPLVYGYTF.

A few counts support this clonotype. The gene calls are TRBV20-1 and TRBJ2-1; 9 nucleotides match TRBD2. CDR3 size: 14 residues. Germline V lookup: CDR1 DFQATT, CDR2 SNEGSKA (reference sequence). With V trimmed by 5 bases and J by 10 bases, 12 bases remained unmatched. In DNA, the CDR3 is TGCAGTGCTGTAGCGGGAGACCTTTCTTGGGAGCAGTTCTTC. Amino acids: CSAVAGDLSWEQFF.

By sample fraction, this clonotype is medium-sized. The chain combines TRBV5-4 with TRBJ2-7; 8 bases align to TRBD2. CDR1 SGHNT and CDR2 YYREEE come from the germline V gene (reference sequence). This CDR3 is built from 15 residues. V shed 4 bases, J shed 2 bases, and the junction held 8 bases outside the gene matches. The CDR3 loop is CASSPLSGSPYEQYF. The CDR3 nucleotides are TGTGCCAGCAGCCCTTTGAGCGGGAGTCCCTACGAGCAGTACTTC.

This clonotype was observed a handful of times. This chain links TRBV5-5 with TRBJ2-3, with 7 bases fitting TRBD2. The CDR3 runs to 14 residues. Trimming took 5 bases from V and 2 from J; bases not matched to a gene: 5. From germline, CDR1 is SGHKS and CDR2 YYEKEE (reference sequence). The CDR3 is CASSPGTNTDTQYF. CDR3 in DNA: TGTGCCAGCAGTCCCGGGACTAACACAGATACGCAGTATTTT.

Relative to its sample, this clonotype is medium-sized. The chain has TRBV6-1 and TRBJ2-5; D unresolved. The CDR3 is made up of 12 amino acids. Deletions cut 1 base from V and 5 bases from J, with 5 bases between. CDR1 and CDR2 (germline): MNHNS, SASEGT. The CDR3 region is CASSEGTETQYF. The CDR3 nucleotides read TGTGCCAGCAGTGAAGGGACGGAGACCCAGTACTTC.

Within the sample, this clonotype is medium-sized (0.01 to 0.1%). The V call is TRBV30, the J call TRBJ2-2, with D perhaps TRBD1 (6 bases). Per the germline V gene, CDR1 is GTSNPN and CDR2 is SVGIG (reference sequence). The CDR3 has 15 amino acids. The V gene lost 4 bases and the J gene lost 3 bases, with 15 bases spanning the gap. The CDR3 reads CAWKHRRQDTGELFF. For the CDR3, the DNA is TGTGCCTGGAAACACAGACGACAGGACACCGGGGAGCTGTTTTTT. The full variable domain, in which reference TRBV30 and TRBJ2-2 provide the parts outside the CDR3, is SQTIHQWPATLVQPVGSPLSLECTVEGTSNPNLYWYRQAAGRGLQLLFYSVGIGQISSEVPQNLSASRPQDRQFILSSKKLLLSDSGFYLCAWKHRRQDTGELFFGEGSRLTVL.

The rearrangement uses TRBV6-2 or TRBV6-3 and TRBJ2-1; D unresolved. Trimming left V 7 bases short and J 8 bases short, with 21 bases between. The CDR3 runs to 15 residues. Germline CDR1 and CDR2: MNHEY and SVGEGT. The DNA of the CDR3 is TGTGCCAGCACCTCCAGCTCCTCGACGACCGATGAGCAGTTCTTC. Amino acids: CASTSSSSTTDEQFF.

J is TRBJ2-3 and V is TRBV5-6; D might be TRBD1 or TRBD2, each matching 5 bases. Germline V gene data show CDR1 as SGHDT and CDR2 as YYEEEE. The CDR3 extends over 18 amino acids. Trimming pared 0 bases from V and 0 bases from J, leaving 17 bases between. CDR3 sequence: CASSLGGAAPLSTDTQYF. The CDR3 coding sequence is TGTGCCAGCAGCTTGGGAGGGGCCGCTCCTCTTAGCACAGATACGCAGTATTTT. Based on the CDR3 plus reference TRBV5-6 and TRBJ2-3, the full variable domain is DAGVTQSPTHLIKTRGQQVTLRCSPKSGHDTVSWYQQALGQGPQFIFQYYEEEERQRGNFPDRFSGHQFPNYSSELNVNALLLGDSALYLCASSLGGAAPLSTDTQYFGPGTRLTVL.

The chain employs TRBV20-1 and TRBJ2-7; TRBD2 aligns across 9 bases. Germline CDR1 and CDR2: DFQATT and SNEGSKA (reference sequence). The CDR3 has 16 amino acids. V lost 1 base and J lost 3; bases outside the gene matches: 10. CDR3 in DNA: TGCAGTGCTAGAGGGGAGCTAGCGGGACGCCTCTACGAGCAGTACTTC. Amino acid sequence: CSARGELAGRLYEQYF.

The V gene is TRBV27, the J gene TRBJ2-1; D may correspond to TRBD1 or TRBD2 (5 bases each). CDR1 is MNHEY and CDR2 is SMNVEV in the germline V gene (reference sequence). This CDR3 spans 14 amino acids. V lost 7 bases, J lost 5 bases, and 15 bases lay in between. The CDR3 here is CASTPGGGNNEQFF. Here the CDR3 DNA reads TGTGCCAGCACCCCCGGTGGGGGAAACAATGAGCAGTTCTTC.